The present TCR beta chain was sequenced within a study of blood T cell repertoires in COVID-19. About the study: PBMCs, B-cell-depleted T cells, or T cells were the source of the cDNA or gDNA that made up the material.

Source study methods: How many nucleated cells were present was estimated from reference gene primer amplification. This table comes from immunoSEQ multiplex PCR, and its TCRdb copy is limited to in-frame clones, with some not included. V, J and clone size reflect that table, while D and trimming were determined from the DNA. The profile shows some 180,000 clones, 75% to 90% of them singletons. The ends were cut back, 0 bases at V and 4 bases at J, with 13 bases in the middle. This CDR3 is 16 amino acids long. CDR1 is ENHRY, CDR2 SYGVKD, per germline. This sequence originates from a woman aged 55 to 70 with acute or convalescent COVID-19. Sample: peripheral blood. The chain joins TRBV10-3 to TRBJ1-3; possible D gene TRBD1, 6 bases. The CDR3 region is CAISESAGGVGNTIYF. DNA of the CDR3: TGTGCCATCAGTGAGTCAGCGGGGGGCGTCGGAAACACCATATATTTT.